This T cell receptor beta chain is from a study of blood T cell repertoires in COVID-19. On the study more broadly: Acute and convalescent COVID-19 samples came from the United States, Italy and Spain. T cells, B-cell-depleted T cells, or PBMCs provided the cDNA or gDNA that served as material.

The J segment lost 6 bases and the V segment lost 0 bases, leaving 1 base of the junction unmatched. Germline CDR1 SGHNT, CDR2 YYREEE (reference sequence). This CDR3 spans 15 amino acids. In the study's own analysis: For nucleated cells, counts were estimated from reference gene primer amplification. TCRdb's table, derived via immunoSEQ multiplex PCR, lists solely in-frame clones and lacks some. V, J and clone size reflect that table, while D and trimming were determined from the DNA. The sample has tens of thousands of clones; roughly 86% are singletons. The clonotype comes from an elderly man with active COVID-19. The chain joins TRBV5-4 to TRBJ2-7, with TRBD2 identical over 15 bases. The sample was peripheral blood. The CDR3 DNA reads as TGTGCCAGCAGCTTGGTGGGACTAGCGGGAGGCGAGCAGTACTTC. It specifies CASSLVGLAGGEQYF.